Listed below are T cell receptor beta chains from one sample, sequenced in a study of T cell responses to AZD1222 COVID-19 vaccine. Data came from immunoSEQ multiplex PCR; TCRdb stores just in-frame clones and leaves some out. In the table there are 110,000 to 150,000 clones, 92% of which are singletons. The source was peripheral blood, collected on day 0 of AZD1222 vaccination. The source is an adult in good health. CDR3s include the opening cysteine and the closing phenylalanine or tryptophan. Each record gives: J gene, D gene, clone size, V gene, CDR3 protein, CDR3 DNA. The D gene is left open where the match is weak. Rows may omit the clone size; those that give it use once, few, many or a size class.

TRBJ1-6,.,few,TRBV10-1,CASTEGNSPLHF,TGCGCCAGCACTGAGGGAAATTCACCCCTCCACTTT
TRBJ2-6,TRBD2,.,TRBV5-1,CATSPGSGRASGANVLTF,TGCGCCACCTCCCCTGGTAGCGGGAGGGCCAGTGGGGCCAACGTCCTGACTTTC
TRBJ2-7,.,.,TRBV5-1,CASSFGGEQYF,TGCGCCAGCAGCTTTGGAGGGGAGCAGTACTTC
TRBJ2-2,TRBD2,.,TRBV3-1/TRBV3-2,CASSRTSGGGAGELFF,TGTGCCAGCAGCCGGACTAGCGGAGGGGGGGCCGGGGAGCTGTTTTTT
TRBJ2-3,.,.,TRBV7-8,CASSLVVADTQYF,TGTGCCAGCAGCTTAGTAGTTGCGGATACGCAGTATTTT
TRBJ2-7,.,.,TRBV19,CASSRSVGSGDEQYF,TGTGCCAGTAGTAGATCTGTTGGGTCCGGAGACGAGCAGTACTTC
TRBJ1-5,TRBD1,.,TRBV27,CASSLAGTGRFSNQPQHF,TGTGCCAGCAGCCTAGCCGGGACAGGGAGATTTAGCAATCAGCCCCAGCATTTT
TRBJ1-1,.,.,TRBV29-1,CSGGQGGTEAFF,TGCAGCGGGGGGCAGGGAGGGACTGAAGCTTTCTTT
TRBJ2-5,.,.,TRBV7-2,CASSLYGSPQETQYF,TGTGCCAGCAGCTTATACGGCAGCCCACAAGAGACCCAGTACTTC
TRBJ1-1,.,.,TRBV5-4,CASSPNRATNTEAFF,TGTGCCAGCAGCCCCAACAGGGCGACGAACACTGAAGCTTTCTTT
TRBJ2-2,TRBD2,.,TRBV3-1/TRBV3-2,CASSQTSGQNTGELFF,TGTGCCAGCAGCCAAACTAGCGGTCAAAACACCGGGGAGCTGTTTTTT
TRBJ2-1,TRBD2,once,TRBV7-3,CASSLTAGVGYNEQFF,TGTGCCAGCAGCTTAACGGCGGGAGTGGGGTACAATGAGCAGTTCTTC
TRBJ1-1,.,.,TRBV29-1,CSVAGSNTEAFF,TGCAGCGTTGCAGGGTCTAACACTGAAGCTTTCTTT
TRBJ1-4,.,.,TRBV5-1,CASSSRGRTVGEKLFF,TGCGCCAGCAGCTCCCGTGGACGGACGGTGGGTGAAAAACTGTTTTTT
TRBJ1-4,.,.,TRBV19,CASSTPAGINEKLFF,TGTGCCAGTAGTACCCCCGCAGGTATCAATGAAAAACTGTTTTTT
TRBJ2-3,TRBD1,.,TRBV7-2,CASSRDRGADTQYF,TGTGCCAGCAGTCGGGACAGGGGTGCAGATACGCAGTATTTT
TRBJ1-2,.,.,TRBV3-1/TRBV3-2,CASSPVAGGYTF,TGTGCCAGCAGCCCCGTTGCTGGTGGCTACACCTTC
TRBJ1-4,.,.,TRBV24-1,CATSTGSATNEKLFF,TGTGCCACCAGTACAGGATCGGCAACTAATGAAAAACTGTTTTTT
TRBJ1-2,.,.,TRBV7-9,CASSLGSTMYGYTF,TGTGCCAGCAGCTTAGGGAGTACGATGTATGGCTACACCTTC
TRBJ2-1,TRBD2,.,TRBV18,CASSGGRAASNEQFF,TGTGCCAGCTCTGGCGGGAGGGCCGCTTCGAATGAGCAGTTCTTC
TRBJ2-6,.,once,TRBV27,CATQTQGYGANVLTF,TGTGCCACTCAAACCCAGGGGTACGGGGCCAACGTCCTGACTTTC
TRBJ1-2,.,once,TRBV29-1,CSVEGLARGYGYTF,TGCAGCGTTGAAGGTCTAGCCCGGGGCTACGGCTACACCTTC
TRBJ2-4,TRBD2,few,TRBV20-1,CSASGGEAKNIQYF,TGCAGTGCTAGTGGGGGGGAAGCCAAAAACATTCAGTACTTC
TRBJ2-3,.,.,TRBV19,CASRPRGNGDTQYF,TGTGCCAGTAGGCCCCGGGGTAATGGGGATACGCAGTATTTT
TRBJ2-7,.,.,TRBV9,CASSVGPADLYEQYF,TGTGCCAGCAGCGTAGGACCAGCGGACCTCTACGAGCAGTACTTC
TRBJ1-1,.,once,TRBV15,CATSRDKGPATEAFF,TGTGCCACCAGCAGAGATAAAGGGCCGGCGACTGAAGCTTTCTTT
TRBJ2-7,.,.,TRBV5-1,CASSLALRSSYEQYF,TGCGCCAGCAGCTTGGCTTTGCGGAGCTCCTACGAGCAGTACTTC
TRBJ2-1,.,once,TRBV27,CASSFDAYNEQFF,TGTGCCAGCAGTTTCGACGCATACAATGAGCAGTTCTTC
TRBJ1-3,TRBD1,.,TRBV28,CASSSGGPGNTIYF,TGTGCCAGCAGTTCAGGGGGGCCTGGAAACACCATATATTTT
TRBJ2-2,.,.,TRBV9,CASSPMGGGGLVGELFF,TGTGCCAGCAGCCCGATGGGGGGAGGAGGGCTGGTCGGGGAGCTGTTTTTT
TRBJ2-1,.,.,TRBV23-1,CASSQSIWGGLNEQFF,TGCGCCAGCAGTCAATCGATCTGGGGCGGGTTAAATGAGCAGTTCTTC
TRBJ1-3,.,.,TRBV14,CASSQVGQGNTIYF,TGTGCCAGCAGCCAAGTAGGGCAAGGAAACACCATATATTTT
TRBJ2-5,.,.,TRBV19,CASSMAGRETQYF,TGTGCCAGTAGTATGGCCGGGCGGGAGACCCAGTACTTC
TRBJ2-5,TRBD1,.,TRBV25-1,CASSPPGTGGETQYF,TGTGCCAGCAGTCCCCCCGGGACAGGGGGCGAGACCCAGTACTTC
TRBJ2-2,.,.,TRBV7-8,CASSRRDLPHTGELFF,TGTGCCAGCAGCCGGCGGGACCTTCCCCACACCGGGGAGCTGTTTTTT
TRBJ1-3,.,few,TRBV5-4,CASGDSSSGNTIYF,TGTGCCAGCGGCGACTCAAGCTCTGGAAACACCATATATTTT
TRBJ1-4,.,.,TRBV5-4,CASSNTGLREKLFF,TGTGCCAGCAGCAACACAGGGTTAAGAGAAAAACTGTTTTTT
TRBJ2-7,.,.,TRBV19,CASSSRDFRGSYEQYF,TGTGCCAGTAGTTCTCGGGACTTTCGAGGGTCCTACGAGCAGTACTTC
TRBJ2-6,TRBD1,.,TRBV27,CASSFVSGTRDRVSGANVLTF,TGTGCCAGCAGTTTTGTGTCCGGGACCCGGGACAGGGTATCTGGGGCCAACGTCCTGACTTTC
TRBJ1-6,.,.,TRBV27,CASSLTSASYNSPLHF,TGTGCCAGCAGTCTGACAAGTGCGTCCTATAATTCACCCCTCCACTTT
TRBJ1-2,.,.,TRBV28,CASSPGGTNYGYTF,TGTGCCAGCAGTCCCGGGGGTACTAACTATGGCTACACCTTC
TRBJ2-7,.,.,TRBV9,CASSLGARTYEQYF,TGTGCCAGCAGCCTGGGGGCTAGAACCTACGAGCAGTACTTC
TRBJ2-3,TRBD2,.,TRBV12-5,CASGRGRGTDTQYF,TGTGCTAGTGGGAGAGGGAGGGGCACAGATACGCAGTATTTT
TRBJ1-5,TRBD1,.,TRBV6-5,CASSTTGRGREPQHF,TGTGCCAGCAGCACGACAGGTAGGGGGCGGGAGCCCCAGCATTTT
TRBJ1-1,.,.,TRBV23-1,CASSQGTLNTEAFF,TGCGCCAGCAGTCAGGGGACATTGAACACTGAAGCTTTCTTT
TRBJ1-1,TRBD1,.,TRBV6-5,CASTRTGRDTEAFF,TGTGCCAGCACCCGGACAGGACGGGACACTGAAGCTTTCTTT
TRBJ2-1,TRBD2,once,TRBV4-2,CASSQVAGTTHNEQFF,TGTGCCAGCAGCCAAGTGGCCGGGACTACCCACAATGAGCAGTTCTTC
TRBJ2-7,.,.,TRBV7-2,CASRGRTDEVEREQYF,TGTGCCAGCAGGGGCCGGACGGACGAAGTAGAACGCGAGCAGTACTTC
TRBJ1-2,.,.,TRBV14,CASSQVNRGRKDYGYTF,TGTGCCAGCAGCCAAGTTAATCGGGGGCGAAAAGACTATGGCTACACCTTC
TRBJ2-3,.,.,TRBV10-1,CASSEPDSSTDTQYF,TGCGCCAGCAGTGAGCCGGATTCTAGCACAGATACGCAGTATTTT
TRBJ1-4,.,.,TRBV7-6,CASSLEARANEKLFF,TGTGCCAGCAGCTTAGAAGCCAGGGCTAATGAAAAACTGTTTTTT
TRBJ2-1,TRBD1,.,TRBV5-1,CASSWGQGANEQFF,TGCGCCAGCAGCTGGGGACAGGGGGCGAATGAGCAGTTCTTC
TRBJ2-3,.,few,TRBV5-1,CASSLAAPTDTQYF,TGCGCCAGCAGCTTGGCCGCTCCCACAGATACGCAGTATTTT
TRBJ2-5,.,.,TRBV27,CAAGRTVQETQYF,TGTGCCGCCGGCAGGACAGTCCAAGAGACCCAGTACTTC
TRBJ1-2,TRBD1,.,TRBV2,CASSTDRVRGYTF,TGTGCCAGCAGTACAGACAGGGTCAGAGGCTACACCTTC
TRBJ1-6,.,.,TRBV2,CASSDRASSGNSPLHF,TGTGCCAGCAGTGATCGAGCGTCATCCGGCAATTCACCCCTCCACTTT
TRBJ2-7,TRBD1,once,TRBV28,CASSPARGQKNYEQYF,TGTGCCAGCAGTCCCGCCCGGGGACAGAAGAACTACGAGCAGTACTTC
TRBJ1-2,.,once,TRBV12-3/TRBV12-4,CASSLPGNYGYTF,TGTGCCAGCAGTTTACCAGGGAACTATGGCTACACCTTC
TRBJ2-7,TRBD2,once,TRBV29-1,CSVLREGSSYEQYF,TGCAGCGTGCTGCGGGAGGGTAGCTCCTACGAGCAGTACTTC
TRBJ2-7,TRBD1,.,TRBV7-9,CASSAPGQVPYEQYF,TGTGCCAGCAGCGCGCCGGGACAGGTTCCCTACGAGCAGTACTTC